The source of this T cell receptor beta chain is a study of blood T cell repertoires in COVID-19. Study-wide context: The samples span acute and convalescent COVID-19 from the United States, Italy and Spain. From T cells, B-cell-depleted T cells, or PBMCs came the material, which was cDNA or gDNA.

This CDR3 contains 15 residues. Trimming removed 7 bases at V and 0 bases at J, with 12 bases between. Germline V gene lookup returns CDR1 MNHEY and CDR2 SVGAGI. Generated by immunoSEQ multiplex PCR, the TCRdb table keeps only in-frame clones and is missing some. The sample yields 30,000 to 45,000 clones, 88% seen once. Source material: peripheral blood. The sequence derives from a woman in her sixties or seventies with active COVID-19. The chain has TRBV6-5 and TRBJ2-2; tentatively, D is TRBD2 (6 bases). This CDR3 is CASTRGTSNTGELFF. CDR3 bases: TGTGCCAGCACCCGGGGGACTTCGAACACCGGGGAGCTGTTTTTT.